A selection of T cell receptor beta chains follows, all from one sample in a study of shared clonotypes between healthy human individuals. The repertoire was sequenced with immunoSEQ multiplex PCR; TCRdb's copy has only in-frame clones and lacks some. The sample has roughly 1,600,000 clones; around 98.5% are singletons. The sequenced sample consisted of naive CD4+ T cells sorted from blood. These receptors originate from a man aged 25-40 years in good health. CDR3s include the opening cysteine and the closing phenylalanine or tryptophan. D genes are given only for firm matches. Only part of the rows carry a size: once, few, many, or a class if the clone is expanded.

cdr3_nt cdr3_aa j_call d_call clone_size v_call
TGTGCCAGCAGCCAAGGGGGGAGGGCCGCCAATGAGCAGTTCTTC CASSQGGRAANEQFF TRBJ2-1 TRBD2 NA TRBV4-2
TGTGCCAGCAGCTTAGAACGCGGGAGAACAGATACGCAGTATTTT CASSLERGRTDTQYF TRBJ2-3 TRBD2 once TRBV11-2
TGCGCCAGCAGCCCGATCCCGCAGGTAGGAGGAAACATTCAGTACTTC CASSPIPQVGGNIQYF TRBJ2-4 NA once TRBV5-1
TGTGCCAGTAGTACCCACTCTGGGGCCAACGTCCTGACTTTC CASSTHSGANVLTF TRBJ2-6 NA NA TRBV19
TGTGCCAGCCGCCGCCAAGGGGAGCAGTACTTC CASRRQGEQYF TRBJ2-7 NA NA TRBV2
TGTGCCAGCAGCTTGGGGACTAGCGGACAAGAGACCCAGTACTTC CASSLGTSGQETQYF TRBJ2-5 TRBD2 once TRBV5-4
TGTGCCAGCAGTTTATCCCTAGCAGGAGGCTACGAGCAGTACTTC CASSLSLAGGYEQYF TRBJ2-7 NA NA TRBV27
TGTGCCAGCAGCCGCGCTATTGGCACAGATACGCAGTATTTT CASSRAIGTDTQYF TRBJ2-3 NA NA TRBV7-2
TGTGCCACCAGCAGAGCGACAGGGGCGACTGAAGCTTTCTTT CATSRATGATEAFF TRBJ1-1 TRBD1 NA TRBV15
TGCGCCAGCAGCCAAGCGGAATCAAGAGATACGCAGTATTTT CASSQAESRDTQYF TRBJ2-3 NA NA TRBV4-1
TGTGCCAGCAGCTTCTTGACATCACCGGGGGATGGCTACACCTTC CASSFLTSPGDGYTF TRBJ1-2 NA once TRBV7-9
TGTGCCAGCAGTGACGAGGGCACGTCGTGGACCCAGTACTTC CASSDEGTSWTQYF TRBJ2-5 NA NA TRBV2
TGCGCCAGCGGCTCGACTAGCGGGGGCCGGGAGCAGTTCTTC CASGSTSGGREQFF TRBJ2-1 TRBD2 NA TRBV4-1
TGTGCCAGCAGTTTTCTAGCGGGAGAGGGGACCCAGTACTTC CASSFLAGEGTQYF TRBJ2-5 TRBD2 NA TRBV27
TGCGCCAGCAGCTCGTCGGGACAGGGTGGTAGAGGCTACACCTTC CASSSSGQGGRGYTF TRBJ1-2 TRBD1 NA TRBV5-1
TGTGCCAGCAGCATAGACAGGATATATGGCTACACCTTC CASSIDRIYGYTF TRBJ1-2 NA NA TRBV11-2
TGTGCCAGCACCAAGACTAGCCCCGGGGCCGGGGAGCTGTTTTTT CASTKTSPGAGELFF TRBJ2-2 TRBD2 NA TRBV6-5
TGTGCCAGCAGTTTGGACAGCGAATCCACCCACGAGCAGTACTTC CASSLDSESTHEQYF TRBJ2-7 NA NA TRBV6-6
TGTGCCAGCAGCTCCCAAGGCAGGGGGATAAGTGGCTACACCTTC CASSSQGRGISGYTF TRBJ1-2 TRBD1 NA TRBV5-4
TGTGCCAGCAGTGAAGGGTCAGGCCGAACCTACGAGCAGTACTTC CASSEGSGRTYEQYF TRBJ2-7 NA NA TRBV6-1
TGTGCCAGCAGGCCTAGCGGGTCCTACAATGAGCAGTTCTTC CASRPSGSYNEQFF TRBJ2-1 TRBD2 once TRBV27
TGTGCCAGCAGTTCCTCGAGGGGTCTGTCCTACGAGCAGTACTTC CASSSSRGLSYEQYF TRBJ2-7 NA NA TRBV6-5
TGTGCCAGCAGCGTAGTTCCGGGAGGGCGCAATGAGCAGTTCTTC CASSVVPGGRNEQFF TRBJ2-1 TRBD2 NA TRBV9
TGTGCCACCAGCCATTTAGGCAGGGTGTACAATGAGCAGTTCTTC CATSHLGRVYNEQFF TRBJ2-1 NA NA TRBV15
TGTGCCAGCTCACCACAGGCTTACACAGATACGCAGTATTTT CASSPQAYTDTQYF TRBJ2-3 NA NA TRBV18